Presented here are 25 T cell receptor beta chains from one specimen sequenced in a study of T cells in women clearing cervical HPV infection. The assay was immunoSEQ multiplex PCR, and TCRdb's table has in-frame clones only and misses some. Here the sample table reports around 30,000 clones. The specimen was blood buffy coat. These receptors came from a woman aged 18 to 69 with a cervical HPV16 infection that either progressed to CIN3+ or cleared (not recorded which).

In regard to this clone: The read finishes 3 residues shy of the CDR3 end, and the germline J gene is used to complete it. This chain joins TRBV20-1 and TRBJ2-3; the match to TRBD2 covers 9 bases. V shed 0 bases and J 7 bases; nucleotides not matched to a gene: 8. The CDR3 is made up of 15 amino acids. The germline V gene encodes CDR1 DFQATT and CDR2 SNEGSKA (reference sequence). CDR3 DNA, as far as it was read: TGCAGTGCTAGAGAGAGTAGCGGGGGAGGGAATACG. Its protein product is CSARESSGGGNT. The CDR3 as a whole reads CSARESSGGGNTQYF.

On this clone: Sequencing ends 3 residues short of the CDR3 end; the germline J gene provides the rest. The rearrangement joins TRBV20-1 to TRBJ2-4, with D perhaps TRBD2 (7 bases). This CDR3 has 16 residues. The V gene lost 1 base and the J gene lost 3 bases, with 16 bases spanning the gap. Germline values: CDR1 DFQATT, CDR2 SNEGSKA (reference sequence). The CDR3 DNA, read in part, is TGCAGTGCTAGAGCTGGGGGGGCTGGTGGCAAAAACATT. Its translation: CSARAGGAGGKNI. The complete CDR3 protein is CSARAGGAGGKNIQYF.

A word on this clone: The read terminates 3 residues before the CDR3 end, so the remaining end is supplied by the germline J gene. The gene calls are TRBV20-1 and TRBJ1-3; D gene ambiguous. There are 14 residues in the CDR3. Germline V gives CDR1 DFQATT, CDR2 SNEGSKA (reference sequence). The germline V and J ends were trimmed by 6 bases and 0 bases, with 12 bases remaining between them. The CDR3 protein is CSATDGYSGNTIYF. Partial CDR3 DNA: TGCAGTGCAACCGACGGGTACTCTGGAAACACC.

Concerning this clone: The read ends 3 residues early relative to the CDR3; the germline J gene fills the gap. V gene TRBV7-2 combines with J gene TRBJ2-3; 7 bases map to TRBD2. Unmatched junction bases numbered 4, after V lost 1 base and J lost 3 bases. CDR1 and CDR2 (germline): SGHTA, FQGNSA. The CDR3 has 15 residues. The DNA read from the CDR3 is TGTGCCAGCAGCTTAGGCGGGGGTTTGACAGATACG. Encoded protein: CASSLGGGLTDT. From start to end, the CDR3 is CASSLGGGLTDTQYF.

Points on this clone: The read halts 3 residues ahead of the CDR3 end, with the missing end drawn from the germline J gene. Other DNA sequences in this specimen translate into the identical CDR3. The chain couples TRBV5-4 to TRBJ2-7; 9 nucleotides match TRBD1. The germline gives CDR1 SGHNT, CDR2 YYREEE (reference sequence). The CDR3 loop spans 14 amino acids. The V gene end was trimmed by 8 bases and the J gene end by 1 base; junction bases not matched to a gene: 7. Incomplete CDR3 DNA: TGTGCCAGTAGCCGCGGGACAGGGTCCTACGAG. Protein: CASSRGTGSYE. The entire CDR3 protein reads CASSRGTGSYEQYF.

To note about this clone: With the read ending 3 residues before the CDR3 end, the germline J gene is used to fill in that end. The chain couples TRBV11-3 to TRBJ2-3, with D possibly TRBD1 on 5 matching bases. V gave up 0 bases and J gave up 4 bases, with 11 bases separating them. Germline CDR1 and CDR2: SGHNT and YENEEA. The CDR3 is 15 residues long. The sequenced part of the CDR3 DNA is TGTGCCAGCAGCTTAGAGCAGGGCCGCCCAGATACG. Its translation is CASSLEQGRPDT. The CDR3 as a whole reads CASSLEQGRPDTQYF.

To note about this clone: The DNA ends 3 residues before the CDR3 does, and the rest of the CDR3 is filled in from the germline J gene. The chain couples TRBV5-1 to TRBJ1-5; TRBD1 matches at 8 bases. The germline gives CDR1 SGHRS, CDR2 YFSETQ. The CDR3 totals 18 residues. V shed 0 bases and J 5 bases; nucleotides not matched to a gene: 13. The sequenced part of the CDR3 DNA is TGCGCCAGCAGCTTGGGGCCCAATCGTCAGGGGGCTTATCAGCCC. Protein sequence: CASSLGPNRQGAYQP. The complete CDR3 sequence is CASSLGPNRQGAYQPQHF. The full variable domain, rest sourced from reference TRBV5-1 and TRBJ1-5, is KAGVTQTPRYLIKTRGQQVTLSCSPISGHRSVSWYQQTPGQGLQFLFEYFSETQRNKGNFPGRFSGRQFSNSRSEMNVSTLELGDSALYLCASSLGPNRQGAYQPQHFGDGTRLSIL.

In the case of this clone: Read sequence stops 3 residues before the CDR3 end, and the germline J gene provides the missing end. This chain uses TRBV7-8 with TRBJ2-2; maybe TRBD1 (5 bases). CDR1 and CDR2 from the germline V gene are SGHVS and FQNEAQ. This CDR3 spans 15 amino acids. V lost 6 bases, J lost 1 base, and 12 bases lay in between. The CDR3 is CASSRVRVNTGELFF. Incomplete CDR3 DNA: TGTGCCAGCAGTCGGGTCAGGGTGAACACCGGGGAG.

Regarding this clone: The read is 3 residues too short to cover the CDR3 end, so that end is filled in from the germline J gene. Other DNA sequences in this specimen translate into the identical CDR3. V usage is TRBV5-1 and J usage is TRBJ1-3; 10 bases line up with TRBD1. CDR1 is SGHRS and CDR2 is YFSETQ in the germline V gene. There are 16 residues in the CDR3. The junction had 6 bases not matched to a gene; V was cut back by 2 bases and J by 4 bases. The CDR3 DNA, read in part, is TGCGCCAGCAGCTTCGACAGGGGGCTGGTGGGAAACACC. Its protein is CASSFDRGLVGNT. The CDR3 in full is CASSFDRGLVGNTIYF.

The CDR3 protein is CASSLFGSAGETQYF. The sequenced CDR3 bases are TGTGCCAGCAGCTTATTCGGGTCGGCGGGAGAGACC. This rearrangement joins TRBV7-3 to TRBJ2-5; TRBD2 is a possible D gene (5 bases). The read halts 3 residues ahead of the CDR3 end, with the missing end drawn from the germline J gene. This CDR3 has 15 residues. Germline V lookup: CDR1 SGHTA, CDR2 FQGTGA. Trimming removed 2 bases from V and 4 bases from J, with 14 bases in between.

In the case of this clone: The CDR3 end lies 3 residues beyond the end of the read and is filled in from the germline J gene. J is TRBJ2-2 and V is TRBV7-2; tentative D call: TRBD2 (6 bases). From germline, CDR1 is SGHTA and CDR2 FQGNSA. The CDR3 is 13 residues long. CDR3 sequence reads: CASSRGTLEKLFF. The CDR3 DNA, read in part, is TGTGCCAGCAGCCGCGGGACTCTTGAAAAG.

Points on this clone: The read halts 3 residues ahead of the CDR3 end, with the missing end drawn from the germline J gene. The V call is TRBV5-6, the J call TRBJ1-1; 9 bases align to TRBD1. With V trimmed by 4 bases and J by 4 bases, 5 bases remained unmatched. The CDR3 sequence is 14 residues long. Germline assignment: CDR1 SGHDT and CDR2 YYEEEE. The CDR3 region is CASSSTGGGTEAFF. The CDR3 DNA, read in part, is TGTGCCAGCAGCAGCACAGGGGGCGGCACTGAA.

As regards this clone: Coverage ceases 3 residues before the CDR3 finishes, and the germline J gene fills in the end. The V call is TRBV30, the J call TRBJ1-1; 9 positions agree with TRBD1. This CDR3 contains 13 residues. Looked up from germline, CDR1 is GTSNPN and CDR2 is SVGIG (reference sequence). V lost 7 bases to trimming and J lost 5 bases; unmatched junction nucleotides: 8. CDR3 region: CASTTGGFTEAFF. The DNA read from the CDR3 is TGTGCCTCGACTACAGGGGGCTTTACTGAA. Filled out from reference TRBV30 and TRBJ1-1, the complete variable domain reads SQTIHQWPATLVQPVGSPLSLECTVEGTSNPNLYWYRQAAGRGLQLLFYSVGIGQISSEVPQNLSASRPQDRQFILSSKKLLLSDSGFYLCASTTGGFTEAFFGQGTRLTVV.

CDR3: CASSLPWTSNADDYTF. The covered CDR3 bases are TGTGCCAGCAGCTTGCCCTGGACTAGTAACGCCGATGAC. V and J are TRBV7-8 and TRBJ1-2, with D uncertain. The sequence runs out 3 residues before the end of the CDR3; the remainder is reconstructed from the germline J gene. Germline lookup yields CDR1 SGHVS and CDR2 FQNEAQ. The CDR3 runs 16 residues.

Points on this clone: The sequenced fragment ends 3 residues before the CDR3 boundary, so the rest is inferred from the germline J gene. The chain combines TRBV20-1 with TRBJ1-2; D might be TRBD1 (5 bases). CDR1 DFQATT and CDR2 SNEGSKA come from the germline V gene (reference sequence). This CDR3 has 11 amino acids. The sequenced part of the CDR3 DNA is TGCAGTGCTAGTGGACAATATAGC. Translated, it gives CSASGQYS. The whole CDR3 sequence is CSASGQYSYTF.

On this clone itself: The CDR3 extends 3 residues past the end of the read, so its final part is completed from the germline J gene. V gene TRBV19 combines with J gene TRBJ1-2; TRBD1 agrees at 8 bases. CDR3 length: 13 amino acids. Germline CDR1 reads LNHDA; CDR2 reads SQIVND (reference sequence). The trim removed 6 bases at V and 7 bases at J, leaving 7 bases unmatched. The DNA read from the CDR3 is TGTGCCAGTAGAACGGACAGGGTGATTGGC. It specifies CASRTDRVIG. In full, the CDR3 reads CASRTDRVIGYTF.

Concerning this clone itself: The read terminates 3 residues ahead of where the CDR3 ends, so the germline J gene completes it. J is TRBJ2-1 and V is TRBV10-3, with TRBD2 identical over 10 bases. CDR1 and CDR2 (germline): ENHRY, SYGVKD. The J segment lost 4 bases and the V segment lost 0 bases, leaving 6 bases of the junction unmatched. The CDR3 extends over 17 amino acids. The CDR3 reads CAISESLIAGGYNEQFF. The CDR3 DNA, read in part, is TGTGCCATCAGTGAGTCTCTTATAGCGGGAGGTTACAATGAG.

A word on this clone: With the read ending 3 residues before the CDR3 end, the germline J gene is used to fill in that end. The V gene is TRBV19, the J gene TRBJ2-4; D remains unclear. CDR1 and CDR2 from the germline V gene are LNHDA and SQIVND (reference sequence). The CDR3 length is 15 residues. Trimming took off 5 bases at V and 0 bases at J, with 11 bases between the two ends. CDR3 sequence: CASSPARVAKNIQYF. The sequenced part of the CDR3 DNA is TGTGCCAGTAGTCCGGCCCGGGTAGCCAAAAACATT. The complete variable domain, with remaining parts taken from reference TRBV19 and TRBJ2-4, reads DGGITQSPKYLFRKEGQNVTLSCEQNLNHDAMYWYRQDPGQGLRLIYYSQIVNDFQKGDIAEGYSVSREKKESFPLTVTSAQKNPTAFYLCASSPARVAKNIQYFGAGTRLSVL.

As for this clone: The sequenced fragment ends 3 residues before the CDR3 boundary, so the rest is inferred from the germline J gene. The chain uses TRBV5-1 and TRBJ2-3; D remains ambiguous. Looked up from germline, CDR1 is SGHRS and CDR2 is YFSETQ. V was clipped by 4 bases and J by 0 bases, with 3 bases between them. The CDR3 has 12 amino acids. CDR3 residues: CASSPSTDTQYF. The CDR3 bases that were read are TGCGCCAGCAGCCCGAGCACAGATACG.

This CDR3 is CASSQDLLAGETQYF. The CDR3 bases that were read are TGCGCCAGCAGCCAAGATCTACTAGCGGGAGAGACG. The chain recombines TRBV4-1 with TRBJ2-3; 11 nucleotides align to TRBD2. The missing CDR3 end, 3 residues past where the read stops, is filled in from the germline J gene. Germline CDR1 and CDR2: MGHRA and YSYEKL. The CDR3 consists of 15 residues.

To note about this clone: Read sequence stops 3 residues before the CDR3 end, and the germline J gene provides the missing end. V usage is TRBV7-3 and J usage is TRBJ2-3; TRBD1 might be the D (6 bases). This CDR3 spans 18 amino acids. Germline V gene sequence: CDR1 SGHTA, CDR2 FQGTGA. The sequenced CDR3 bases are TGTGCCAGCAGCTCCTCCGTTGGGACACCACCTATTCAAGAGACG. This gives the protein CASSSSVGTPPIQET. The full CDR3 reads CASSSSVGTPPIQETQYF. The variable domain in full, completed from reference TRBV7-3 and TRBJ2-3, reads GAGVSQTPSNKVTEKGKYVELRCDPISGHTALYWYRQSLGQGPEFLIYFQGTGAADDSGLPNDRFFAVRPEGSVSTLKIQRTERGDSAVYLCASSSSVGTPPIQETQYFGPGTRLTVL.

As to this clone: From the germline J gene comes the end of the CDR3, since the read stops 3 residues before it. The chain uses TRBV2 and TRBJ1-5, with D perhaps matching TRBD1 (5 bases). Germline CDR1 reads SNHLY; CDR2 reads FYNNEI. Trimming took 2 bases from V and 1 from J, leaving 9 bases between them. CDR3 length equals 15 residues. CDR3: CASSETGKSNQPQHF. The sequenced part of the CDR3 DNA is TGTGCCAGCAGTGAAACAGGAAAGAGCAATCAGCCC.

Regarding this clone: The read ends 3 residues before the CDR3 terminus; that terminus is restored from the germline J gene. The chain recombines TRBV2 with TRBJ1-1; 7 bases map to TRBD1. Germline V gene data show CDR1 as SNHLY and CDR2 as FYNNEI. This CDR3 contains 14 residues. Trimming removed 4 bases from V and 3 bases from J; junction bases left unmatched: 5. CDR3 bases read: TGTGCCAGCAGTGCGATGACAGGGTACACTGAA. Its translation is CASSAMTGYTE. The full CDR3 sequence reads CASSAMTGYTEAFF.

As concerns this clone: The CDR3 is cut off 3 residues early in the read; its end comes from the germline J gene. V is TRBV19 and J is TRBJ2-6; D perhaps matches TRBD1 (6 bases). In germline, CDR1 is LNHDA, CDR2 SQIVND (reference sequence). Trimming left V 4 bases short and J 0 bases short, with 10 bases between. The CDR3 consists of 16 residues. Partial CDR3 DNA: TGTGCCAGTAGTACAGGGGCCCACTCTGGGGCCAACGTC. It encodes CASSTGAHSGANV. The CDR3 as a whole reads CASSTGAHSGANVLTF.

Points on this clone: The read is 3 residues too short to cover the CDR3 end, so that end is filled in from the germline J gene. The sample holds other DNA sequences that translate to the same CDR3. The rearrangement links TRBV19 to TRBJ1-3; D gene uncertain. Germline V lookup: CDR1 LNHDA, CDR2 SQIVND (reference sequence). CDR3 length: 13 amino acids. Trimming pared 6 bases from V and 0 bases from J, leaving 6 bases between. CDR3 DNA (partial): TGTGCCAGTAGACAGAACTCTGGAAACACC. Protein: CASRQNSGNT. The entire CDR3 is CASRQNSGNTIYF.